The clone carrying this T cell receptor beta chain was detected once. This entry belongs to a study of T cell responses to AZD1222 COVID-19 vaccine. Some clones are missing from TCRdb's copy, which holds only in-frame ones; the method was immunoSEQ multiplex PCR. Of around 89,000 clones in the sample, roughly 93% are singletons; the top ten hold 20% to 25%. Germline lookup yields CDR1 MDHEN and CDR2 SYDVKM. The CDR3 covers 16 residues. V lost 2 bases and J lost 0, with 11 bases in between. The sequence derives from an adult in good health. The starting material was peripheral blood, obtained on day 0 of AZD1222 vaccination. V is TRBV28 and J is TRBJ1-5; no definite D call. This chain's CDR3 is CASSLLGDYSNQPQHF. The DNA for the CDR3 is TGTGCCAGCAGTTTACTTGGTGACTATAGCAATCAGCCCCAGCATTTT.